This record covers a single T cell receptor (beta chain). Other DNA sequences from this sample encode an identical CDR3 as well. The sample originates from a study of Ad26.COV2.S vaccination and SARS-CoV-2 variants. CDR1 and CDR2 from the germline V gene are MNHEY and SVGEGT. The CDR3 runs 12 residues. Trimming stripped 2 bases from V and 1 base from J, with 2 bases between. Only in-frame clones appear in the TCRdb table, and some are missing; sequencing was by immunoSEQ multiplex PCR. The sample contains just over 350,000 clones, 92% of which appear only once. This sequence joins TRBV6-2 or TRBV6-3 and TRBJ1-1; D gene ambiguous. The receptor's source is a human donor who had recovered from COVID-19. The source was peripheral blood, collected after recovery from COVID-19. The CDR3 DNA is TGTGCCAGCAGTTACAGGAACACTGAAGCTTTCTTT. It translates to CASSYRNTEAFF.